The entry below gives a single T cell receptor (beta chain) sequence along with its context. Antigen: not known. This specimen belongs to a study of T cell clusters in autoimmune cytopenias. The study's findings and limits: Exclusive TRB clusters were 2.5 to 3-fold more numerous in healthy donors than in active autoimmune hepatitis. Primary autoimmune cytopenia patients seemingly lacked the physiological T cell clusters found in healthy donors.

Multiplex touch-down PCR amplified TRB using TRB-A and TRB-B pools in one tube. TCRdb reanalyzed the multiplex PCR reads and collapses them to one entry per CDR3 protein, without DNA. Here the sample table reports thousands of distinct CDR3 sequences. Each sample's input was 250 to 300 ng genomic DNA, roughly 40,000 genome equivalents. Germline CDR1 is SNHLY and CDR2 is FYNNEI. The CDR3 runs 15 residues. Material: peripheral blood. This clonotype was obtained from a human donor with an autoimmune cytopenia or autoimmune hepatitis (not recorded which). The chain recombines TRBV2 with TRBJ1-2. The CDR3 loop reads CASSGSPGLGYGYTF. The whole variable domain, filled in from reference TRBV2 and TRBJ1-2, reads EPEVTQTPSHQVTQMGQEVILRCVPISNHLYFYWYRQILGQKVEFLVSFYNNEISEKSEIFDDQFSVERPDGSNFTLKIRSTKLEDSAMYFCASSGSPGLGYGYTFGSGTRLTVV.